The present T cell receptor beta chain was sequenced within a study of T cell responses to AZD1222 COVID-19 vaccine. The study's findings and limits: Sampling captured repertoires only after the peak T cell response.

The CDR3 loop spans 14 amino acids. The V end lost 1 base, the J end lost 7 bases, and 13 bases lay between the germline ends. The germline V gene encodes CDR1 LGHDT and CDR2 YNNKEL (reference sequence). The table came from immunoSEQ multiplex PCR; TCRdb's copy has only in-frame clones and leaves some out. The top ten hold under 35% of the sample, which has 100,000 to 150,000 clones, roughly 89% seen once. Turning to this clone: Its antigen is currently unknown.

Source: peripheral blood, taken on day 0 of AZD1222 vaccination. The receptor was derived from an adult in good health. This rearrangement joins TRBV3-1 (or the pseudogene TRBV3-2) to TRBJ2-5; D not certain. This CDR3 is CASSQVAVSTTQYF. The CDR3 nucleotides are TGTGCCAGCAGCCAAGTTGCGGTGTCAACGACCCAGTACTTC.